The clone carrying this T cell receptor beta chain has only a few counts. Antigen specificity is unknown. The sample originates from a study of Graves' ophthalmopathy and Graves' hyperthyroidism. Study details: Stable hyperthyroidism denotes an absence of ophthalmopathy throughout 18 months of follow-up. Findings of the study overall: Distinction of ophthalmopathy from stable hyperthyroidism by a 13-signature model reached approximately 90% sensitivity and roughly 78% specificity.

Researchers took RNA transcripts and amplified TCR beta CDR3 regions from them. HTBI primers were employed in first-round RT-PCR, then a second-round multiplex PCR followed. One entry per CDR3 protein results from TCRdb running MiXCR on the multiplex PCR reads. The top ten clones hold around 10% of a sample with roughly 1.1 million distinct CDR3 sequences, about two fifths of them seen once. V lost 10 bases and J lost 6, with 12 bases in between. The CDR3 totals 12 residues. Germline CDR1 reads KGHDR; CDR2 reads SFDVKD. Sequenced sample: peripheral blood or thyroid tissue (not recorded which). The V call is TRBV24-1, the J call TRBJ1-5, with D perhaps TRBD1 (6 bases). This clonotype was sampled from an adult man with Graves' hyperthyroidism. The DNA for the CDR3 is TGTGCCACTTTCAGGGGTTCTCAGCCCCAGCATTTT. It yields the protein CATFRGSQPQHF.